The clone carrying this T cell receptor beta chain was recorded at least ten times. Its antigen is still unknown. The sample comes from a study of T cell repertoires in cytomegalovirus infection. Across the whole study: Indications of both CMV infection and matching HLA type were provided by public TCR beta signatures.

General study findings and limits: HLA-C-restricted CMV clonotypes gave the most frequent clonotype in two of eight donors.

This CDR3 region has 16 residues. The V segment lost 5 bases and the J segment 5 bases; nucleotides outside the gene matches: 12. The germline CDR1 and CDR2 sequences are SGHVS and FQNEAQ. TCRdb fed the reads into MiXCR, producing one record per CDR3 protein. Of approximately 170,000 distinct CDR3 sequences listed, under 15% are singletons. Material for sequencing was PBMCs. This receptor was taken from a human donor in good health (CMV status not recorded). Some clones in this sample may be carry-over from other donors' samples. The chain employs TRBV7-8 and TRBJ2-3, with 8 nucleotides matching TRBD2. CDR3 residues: CASSARLAQTGDTQYF. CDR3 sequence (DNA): TGTGCCAGCAGCGCAAGACTAGCGCAAACTGGAGATACGCAGTATTTT.